This TCR beta chain was found in a study of Graves' ophthalmopathy and Graves' hyperthyroidism. Amplification of the TCR beta CDR3 regions used RNA transcripts (as template). The first-round RT-PCR employed HTBI primers together with the Qiagen OneStep RT-PCR kit. A multiplex PCR was then performed as the second round. MiXCR, run by TCRdb on the multiplex PCR reads, gives a single entry per CDR3 protein. The profile covers a few hundred thousand distinct CDR3 sequences, with 17% appearing a single time and around an eighth taken by the ten largest. This clonotype showed up many times. Its antigen is currently unknown. CDR1 is SGHRS, CDR2 YFSETQ, per germline. The CDR3 length is 14 residues. Trimming cost V 4 bases and J 2 bases; bases outside gene matches: 5. Study-wide results and caveats: Among thyroid clonotypes expanded above 0.001 frequency, most also appeared in blood.

The J gene is TRBJ2-7, the V gene TRBV5-1; 8 bases are a match to TRBD1. Sequenced sample: peripheral blood. This sequence was found in an adult man with Graves' ophthalmopathy. In nucleotides, the CDR3 is TGCGCCAGCAGCCGGGCAGGGGGCACCTACGAGCAGTACTTC. This translates into CASSRAGGTYEQYF.